The 7 T cell receptor beta chains reported below all come from one sample, sequenced in a study of shared clonotypes between healthy human individuals. Generated by immunoSEQ multiplex PCR, the TCRdb table keeps only in-frame clones and is missing some. The sample lists some 1,600,000 clones; nearly 99% were seen once. Material: naive CD4+ T cells sorted from blood. The sample's subset: CD45RA+ positively selected. Receptors were obtained from a man aged 25-40 years in good health.

V is TRBV5-1 and J is TRBJ1-2, with TRBD1 matching 8 bases. This CDR3 has 15 amino acids. The J segment lost 7 bases and the V segment lost 1 base, leaving 9 bases of the junction unmatched. Per the germline V gene, CDR1 is SGHRS and CDR2 is YFSETQ. The CDR3 coding sequence is TGCGCCAGCAGCTTGATTGGACAGGGCTATTCTGGCTACACCTTC. Protein sequence: CASSLIGQGYSGYTF.

V gene TRBV10-3 combines with J gene TRBJ1-2, with D uncertain. The V gene lost 11 bases and the J gene lost 2 bases, with 21 bases spanning the gap. Per germline, CDR1 ENHRY and CDR2 SYGVKD. This CDR3 contains 15 residues. CDR3 DNA sequence: TGTGCCTCAAAGGTGTCTACTACCCTGAACTATGGCTACACCTTC. It yields the protein CASKVSTTLNYGYTF.

V and J are TRBV14 and TRBJ2-7; 12 bases fit TRBD2. CDR1 is SGHDN and CDR2 is FVKESK in the germline V gene. The CDR3 covers 15 residues. With V trimmed by 4 bases and J by 6 bases, 7 bases remained unmatched. DNA of the CDR3: TGTGCCAGCAGCCTGACTAGCGGGAGACGGGGCGAGCAGTACTTC. The encoded protein is CASSLTSGRRGEQYF.

V is TRBV15 and J is TRBJ1-2; D is undetermined. The CDR3 sequence is 13 residues long. The germline V gene has CDR1 LNHNV and CDR2 YYDKDF (reference sequence). Trimming cost V 0 bases and J 4 bases, with 6 bases left between them. CDR3 sequence: CATSRDLPYGYTF. As DNA, the CDR3 is TGTGCCACCAGCAGAGATTTACCCTATGGCTACACCTTC.

The chain employs TRBV11-2 and TRBJ2-3, with 10 bases lining up with TRBD2. The V and J ends lost 4 bases and 1 base, in that order; junction bases with no gene match: 5. Germline CDR1 is SGHAT and CDR2 is FQNNGV. This CDR3 contains 16 residues. The CDR3 nucleotides are TGTGCCAGCAGCTCCCCTAGCGGGAGCCGCACAGATACGCAGTATTTT. It is translated as CASSSPSGSRTDTQYF. The full variable domain, rest sourced from reference TRBV11-2 and TRBJ2-3, is EAGVAQSPRYKIIEKRQSVAFWCNPISGHATLYWYQQILGQGPKLLIQFQNNGVVDDSQLPKDRFSAERLKGVDSTLKIQPAKLEDSAVYLCASSSPSGSRTDTQYFGPGTRLTVL.

This chain joins TRBV18 and TRBJ2-7; D might be TRBD1 or TRBD2, each matching 5 bases. Germline V gene data show CDR1 as KGHSH and CDR2 as LQKENI. The CDR3 extends over 15 amino acids. The V end lost 2 bases, the J end lost 2 bases, and 13 bases lay between the germline ends. The chain's CDR3 is CASSPEGFPAYEQYF. Written as DNA, the CDR3 is TGTGCCAGCTCACCAGAGGGGTTTCCAGCCTACGAGCAGTACTTC.

V and J are TRBV13 and TRBJ2-7, with D perhaps TRBD2 (6 bases). This CDR3 is built from 16 residues. Looked up from germline, CDR1 is PRHDT and CDR2 is FYEKMQ (reference sequence). Trimming shortened V by 4 bases and J by 0 bases, and 16 bases separated the two germline ends. The CDR3 region is CASSSLGGAGSYEQYF. Here the CDR3 DNA reads TGTGCCAGCAGCTCCCTTGGTGGAGCGGGCTCCTACGAGCAGTACTTC.